This TCR beta chain was recorded in a study of cytomegalovirus exposure and HLA in healthy donors. V was pared by 1 base and J by 0 bases, with 2 bases of the junction left unmatched. The CDR3 has 16 residues. Per germline, CDR1 SGHTA and CDR2 FQGNSA. Worth noting for this clone: Antigen: not known.

Sequencing used immunoSEQ multiplex PCR; TCRdb keeps in-frame clones, though not all of them. The sample has tens of thousands of clones, approximately 93% seen once; the top ten hold about 3.6%. Study-level findings and limits: The finding came from a later analysis; first-cohort TCR clusters tended to co-occur in the 110 or so validation repertoires. The authors enumerated roughly 160 TCR beta chains as linked to cytomegalovirus.

V usage is TRBV7-2 and J usage is TRBJ1-4; TRBD1 matches 7 bases. The specimen was PBMCs. The TCR sequence derives from a woman aged 30 to 39 in good health and CMV-seronegative. DNA for the CDR3: TGTGCCAGCAGCTTAGTAACAGGGGCAACTAATGAAAAACTGTTTTTT. Protein sequence: CASSLVTGATNEKLFF.